Shown below are 14 T cell receptor beta chains from a single sample sequenced in a study of blood T cell repertoires in COVID-19. TCRdb keeps only in-frame clones here, not all; method: immunoSEQ multiplex PCR. The sample carries hundreds of thousands of clones, 87% recorded once. The sample consisted of peripheral blood. The receptors were gathered from a woman in her forties or fifties with COVID-19, enrolled during active disease.

V and J are TRBV7-8 and TRBJ2-3, with 10 bases matching TRBD1. V shed 5 bases, J shed 5 bases, and the junction held 10 bases outside the gene matches. Germline-derived CDR1 and CDR2 are SGHVS and FQNEAQ. The length of the CDR3 is 16 residues. CDR3 protein: CASSVYRDRGGDTQYF. In nucleotides, the CDR3 is TGTGCCAGCAGCGTTTACCGGGACAGGGGAGGAGATACGCAGTATTTT.

The chain links TRBV28 to TRBJ2-1; 7 bases are a match to TRBD2. The CDR3 has 16 amino acids. Germline loops: CDR1 MDHEN, CDR2 SYDVKM. Trimming took 5 bases from V and 9 from J; bases not matched to a gene: 16. The CDR3 bases are TGTGCCAGCAGTCTCTCCGGTTCTGGACTAGGTTCTGAGCAGTTCTTC. Protein sequence: CASSLSGSGLGSEQFF.

The J gene is TRBJ2-7, the V gene TRBV4-1; the D gene is possibly TRBD2 (7 bases). V was clipped by 0 bases and J by 0 bases, with 12 bases between them. The CDR3 loop spans 16 amino acids. Germline CDR1 is MGHRA and CDR2 is YSYEKL. The CDR3 bases are TGCGCCAGCAGCCAAGATGGGGGGGCCCGCTCCTACGAGCAGTACTTC. Amino acid sequence: CASSQDGGARSYEQYF.

The rearrangement joins TRBV2 to TRBJ2-2, with 12 nucleotides matching TRBD2. The CDR3 has 16 amino acids. V was clipped by 6 bases and J by 6 bases; unmatched bases: 8. In germline, CDR1 is SNHLY, CDR2 FYNNEI. CDR3 region: CASRLTSGSSAGELFF. The CDR3 coding sequence is TGTGCCAGCAGACTGACTAGCGGGAGCTCCGCCGGGGAGCTGTTTTTT.

The chain recombines TRBV30 with TRBJ1-4; maybe TRBD1 (5 bases). Germline assignment: CDR1 GTSNPN and CDR2 SVGIG (reference sequence). The length of the CDR3 is 13 residues. V dropped 3 bases and J dropped 5 bases, with 10 bases sitting between them. The CDR3 DNA follows: TGTGCCTGGAGCCAGGGTTTAAATGAAAAACTGTTTTTT. Residues: CAWSQGLNEKLFF. Combining the CDR3 with reference TRBV30 and TRBJ1-4 gives the whole variable domain SQTIHQWPATLVQPVGSPLSLECTVEGTSNPNLYWYRQAAGRGLQLLFYSVGIGQISSEVPQNLSASRPQDRQFILSSKKLLLSDSGFYLCAWSQGLNEKLFFGSGTQLSVL.

The chain combines TRBV28 with TRBJ2-7, with TRBD2 identical over 12 bases. The CDR3 runs 15 residues. J lost 6 bases, V lost 4 bases, and 7 bases had no gene match. Germline V gene data show CDR1 as MDHEN and CDR2 as SYDVKM. CDR3 DNA sequence: TGTGCCAGCAGTTATACTAGCGGGAGGAAATTCGAGCAGTACTTC. Amino acid sequence: CASSYTSGRKFEQYF. Looking up the rest from reference TRBV28 and TRBJ2-7 gives the full variable domain: DVKVTQSSRYLVKRTGEKVFLECVQDMDHENMFWYRQDPGLGLRLIYFSYDVKMKEKGDIPEGYSVSREKKERFSLILESASTNQTSMYLCASSYTSGRKFEQYFGPGTRLTVT.

The chain is built from TRBV7-6 and TRBJ2-3, with 9 bases fitting TRBD1. V was clipped by 5 bases and J by 4 bases; unmatched bases: 7. Germline CDR1 reads SGHVS; CDR2 reads FNYEAQ. CDR3 length: 15 amino acids. The CDR3 spells CASSENRGRSDTQYF. CDR3 DNA: TGTGCCAGCAGCGAAAACAGGGGGCGTTCAGATACGCAGTATTTT.

This chain connects TRBV5-1 to TRBJ2-7; 10 bases align to TRBD1. This CDR3 contains 14 residues. V lost 4 bases, J lost 4 bases, and 5 bases stayed unmatched. Germline V gene sequence: CDR1 SGHRS, CDR2 YFSETQ. CDR3 amino acids: CASSQTGGVYEQYF. Written as DNA, the CDR3 is TGCGCCAGCAGCCAGACAGGGGGCGTTTACGAGCAGTACTTC.

The chain links TRBV12-3 or TRBV12-4 to TRBJ1-1; the match to TRBD1 covers 8 bases. This CDR3 region has 13 residues. Trimming removed 3 bases from V and 4 bases from J; junction bases left unmatched: 1. The chain's CDR3 is CASSFTGGTEAFF. The DNA for the CDR3 is TGTGCCAGCAGTTTCACAGGGGGCACTGAAGCTTTCTTT.

This clone appeared once. The chain carries TRBV6-5 and TRBJ2-5, with D possibly TRBD2 on 5 matching bases. Trimming pared 6 bases from V and 4 bases from J, leaving 15 bases between. The CDR3 length is 14 residues. Looked up from germline, CDR1 is MNHEY and CDR2 is SVGAGI. The CDR3 is CASSLPASRETQYF. The CDR3 coding sequence is TGTGCCAGCAGCCTCCCCGCTAGCCGAGAGACCCAGTACTTC.

The V call is TRBV5-1, the J call TRBJ2-1; possibly TRBD2 for D (6 bases). Germline V CDR1 and CDR2: SGHRS, YFSETQ. This CDR3 is built from 14 residues. V was shortened by 5 bases and J by 10 bases, with 19 bases between the two germline ends. This chain's CDR3 is CASSRVWEENEQFF. CDR3 DNA sequence: TGCGCCAGCAGTAGGGTATGGGAGGAGAACGAGCAGTTCTTC.

Turning to this clone: The same CDR3 is also encoded by other DNA sequences in this sample. The chain combines TRBV5-1 with TRBJ1-2; 10 bases are shared with TRBD1. The CDR3 is made up of 15 amino acids. Germline assignment: CDR1 SGHRS and CDR2 YFSETQ. The V segment lost 4 bases and the J segment 3 bases; nucleotides outside the gene matches: 6. This CDR3 is CASSPDRGLYYGYTF. The CDR3 region has the DNA TGCGCCAGCAGCCCTGACAGGGGGCTGTACTATGGCTACACCTTC.

The chain recombines TRBV5-1 with TRBJ2-1, with D unclear. There are 15 residues in the CDR3. V was pared by 0 bases and J by 2 bases, with 9 bases between. The germline V gene has CDR1 SGHRS and CDR2 YFSETQ. CDR3 protein: CASSLGGATYNEQFF. The DNA for the CDR3 is TGCGCCAGCAGCTTGGGCGGAGCAACCTACAATGAGCAGTTCTTC. Full variable domain (outside the CDR3, taken from reference TRBV5-1 and TRBJ2-1): KAGVTQTPRYLIKTRGQQVTLSCSPISGHRSVSWYQQTPGQGLQFLFEYFSETQRNKGNFPGRFSGRQFSNSRSEMNVSTLELGDSALYLCASSLGGATYNEQFFGPGTRLTVL.

This chain connects TRBV2 to TRBJ1-1, with 7 bases that match TRBD1. J lost 8 bases, V lost 2 bases, and 8 bases had no gene match. From germline, CDR1 is SNHLY and CDR2 FYNNEI. The CDR3 consists of 14 residues. CDR3 sequence: CASSEQVSTGEAFF. CDR3 in DNA: TGTGCCAGCAGTGAACAAGTCTCGACAGGGGAAGCTTTCTTT. Full variable domain (remainder filled in from reference TRBV2 and TRBJ1-1): EPEVTQTPSHQVTQMGQEVILRCVPISNHLYFYWYRQILGQKVEFLVSFYNNEISEKSEIFDDQFSVERPDGSNFTLKIRSTKLEDSAMYFCASSEQVSTGEAFFGQGTRLTVV.